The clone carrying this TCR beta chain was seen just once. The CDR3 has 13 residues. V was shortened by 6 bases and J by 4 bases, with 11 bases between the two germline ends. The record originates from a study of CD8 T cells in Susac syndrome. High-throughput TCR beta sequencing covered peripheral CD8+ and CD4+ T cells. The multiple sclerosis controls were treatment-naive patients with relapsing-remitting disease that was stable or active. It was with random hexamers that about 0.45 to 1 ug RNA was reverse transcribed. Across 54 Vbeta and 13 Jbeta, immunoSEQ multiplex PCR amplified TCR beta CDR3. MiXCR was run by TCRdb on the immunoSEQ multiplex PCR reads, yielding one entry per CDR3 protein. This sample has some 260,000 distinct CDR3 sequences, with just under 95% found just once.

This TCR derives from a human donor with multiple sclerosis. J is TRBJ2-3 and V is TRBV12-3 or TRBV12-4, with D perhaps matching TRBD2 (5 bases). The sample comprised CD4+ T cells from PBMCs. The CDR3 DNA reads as TGTGCCAGCAGCTCTCGACTATCAGATACGCAGTATTTT. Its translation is CASSSRLSDTQYF.